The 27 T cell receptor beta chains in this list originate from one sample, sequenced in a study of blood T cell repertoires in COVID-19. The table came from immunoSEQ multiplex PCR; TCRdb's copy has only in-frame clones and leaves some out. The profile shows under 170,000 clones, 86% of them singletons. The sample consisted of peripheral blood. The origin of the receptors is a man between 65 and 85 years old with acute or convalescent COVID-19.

CDR3 bases: TGTGCCAGCCGGACAGGGGGCGTGGAGACCCAGTACTTC. Amino acids: CASRTGGVETQYF. V is TRBV27 and J is TRBJ2-5, with TRBD1 matching 11 bases. The germline CDR1 and CDR2 sequences are MNHEY and SMNVEV (reference sequence). This CDR3 has 13 residues. J was trimmed by 5 bases and V by 8 bases; bases with no gene match: 4.

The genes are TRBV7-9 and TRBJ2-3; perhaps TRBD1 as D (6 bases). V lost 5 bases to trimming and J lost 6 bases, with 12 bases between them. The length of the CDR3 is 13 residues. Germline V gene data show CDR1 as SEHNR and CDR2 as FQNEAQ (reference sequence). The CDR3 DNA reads TGTGCCAGCAGCCGGACAGAGCTCGATACGCAGTATTTT. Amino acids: CASSRTELDTQYF.

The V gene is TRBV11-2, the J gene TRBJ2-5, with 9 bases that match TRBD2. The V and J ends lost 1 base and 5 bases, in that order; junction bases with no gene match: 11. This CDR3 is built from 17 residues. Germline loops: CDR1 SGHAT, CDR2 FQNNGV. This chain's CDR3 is CASSLVPRTSALETQYF. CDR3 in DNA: TGTGCCAGCAGCTTAGTTCCCCGGACTAGCGCGTTGGAGACCCAGTACTTC.

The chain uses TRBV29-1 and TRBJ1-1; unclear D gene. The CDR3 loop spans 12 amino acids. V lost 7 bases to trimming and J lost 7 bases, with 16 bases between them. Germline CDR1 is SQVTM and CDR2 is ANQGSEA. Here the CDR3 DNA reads TGCAGCGCCTCTGAAGGCCGAGGTGAAGCTTTCTTT. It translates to CSASEGRGEAFF.

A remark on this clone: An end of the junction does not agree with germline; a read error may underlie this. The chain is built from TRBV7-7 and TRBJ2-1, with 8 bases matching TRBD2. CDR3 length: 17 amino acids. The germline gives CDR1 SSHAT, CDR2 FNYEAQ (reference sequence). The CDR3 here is CASSFGITGGGRNEQFF. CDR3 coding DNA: TGTGCTAGCAGCTTTGGCATAACGGGAGGGGGGCGGAATGAGCAGTTCTTC.

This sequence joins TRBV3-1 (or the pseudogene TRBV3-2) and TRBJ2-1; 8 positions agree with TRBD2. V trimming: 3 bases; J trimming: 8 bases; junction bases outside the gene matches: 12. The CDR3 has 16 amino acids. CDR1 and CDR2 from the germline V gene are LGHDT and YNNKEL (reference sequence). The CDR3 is CASSQRSGGVVDEQFF. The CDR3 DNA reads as TGTGCCAGCAGCCAGCGGTCGGGAGGGGTGGTCGATGAGCAGTTCTTC.

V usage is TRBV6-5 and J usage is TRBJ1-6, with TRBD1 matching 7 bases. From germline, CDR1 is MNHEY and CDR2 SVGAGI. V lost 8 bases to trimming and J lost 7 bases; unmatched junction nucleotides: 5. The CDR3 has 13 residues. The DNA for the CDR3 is TGTGCCAGCCGGGACAGCCAAAATTCACCCCTCCACTTT. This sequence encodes CASRDSQNSPLHF.

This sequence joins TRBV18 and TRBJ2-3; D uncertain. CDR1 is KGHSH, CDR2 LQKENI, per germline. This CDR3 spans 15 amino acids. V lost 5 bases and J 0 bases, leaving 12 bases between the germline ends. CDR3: CASSDDTTSTDTQYF. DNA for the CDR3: TGTGCCAGCTCAGATGACACCACTAGCACAGATACGCAGTATTTT.

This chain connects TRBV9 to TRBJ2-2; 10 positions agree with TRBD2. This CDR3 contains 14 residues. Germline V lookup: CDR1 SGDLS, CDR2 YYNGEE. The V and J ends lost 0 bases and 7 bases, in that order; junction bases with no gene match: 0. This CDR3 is CASSVGTSGGELFF. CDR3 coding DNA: TGTGCCAGCAGCGTAGGGACTAGCGGCGGGGAGCTGTTTTTT. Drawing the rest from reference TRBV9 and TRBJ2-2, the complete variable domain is DSGVTQTPKHLITATGQRVTLRCSPRSGDLSVYWYQQSLDQGLQFLIQYYNGEERAKGNILERFSAQQFPDLHSELNLSSLELGDSALYFCASSVGTSGGELFFGEGSRLTVL.

The CDR3 sequence is CASSQMLGRGEQYF. Written as DNA, the CDR3 is TGTGCCAGCAGCCAAATGCTGGGTCGGGGCGAGCAGTACTTC. This chain links TRBV14 with TRBJ2-7; D is possibly TRBD2 (5 bases). The CDR3 extends over 14 amino acids. V dropped 2 bases and J dropped 6 bases, with 14 bases sitting between them. Germline CDR1 is SGHDN and CDR2 is FVKESK.

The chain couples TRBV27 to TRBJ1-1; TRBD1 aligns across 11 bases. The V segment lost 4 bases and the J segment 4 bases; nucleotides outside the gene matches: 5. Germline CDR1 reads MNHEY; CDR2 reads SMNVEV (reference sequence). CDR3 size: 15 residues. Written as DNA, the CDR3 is TGTGCCAGCAGTTCCACCGGGACAGGGGGCACTGAAGCTTTCTTT. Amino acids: CASSSTGTGGTEAFF.

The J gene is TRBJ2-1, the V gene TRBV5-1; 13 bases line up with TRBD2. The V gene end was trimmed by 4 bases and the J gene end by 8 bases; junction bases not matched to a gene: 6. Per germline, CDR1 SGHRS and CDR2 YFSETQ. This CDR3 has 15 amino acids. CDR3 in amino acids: CASSERTSGSYEQFF. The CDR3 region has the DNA TGCGCCAGCAGCGAGCGGACTAGCGGGAGCTATGAGCAGTTCTTC.

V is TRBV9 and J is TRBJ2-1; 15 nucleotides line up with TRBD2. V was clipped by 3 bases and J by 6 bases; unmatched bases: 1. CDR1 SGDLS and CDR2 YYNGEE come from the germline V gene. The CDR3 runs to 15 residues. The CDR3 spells CASSEGLAGGNEQFF. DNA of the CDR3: TGTGCCAGCAGCGAGGGACTAGCGGGAGGCAATGAGCAGTTCTTC.

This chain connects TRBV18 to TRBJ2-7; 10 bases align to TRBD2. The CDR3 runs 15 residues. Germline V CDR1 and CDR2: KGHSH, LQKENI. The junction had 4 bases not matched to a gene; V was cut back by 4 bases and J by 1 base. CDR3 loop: CASSRPSGSSYEQYF. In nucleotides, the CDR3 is TGTGCCAGCTCACGACCTAGCGGGAGTTCCTACGAGCAGTACTTC.

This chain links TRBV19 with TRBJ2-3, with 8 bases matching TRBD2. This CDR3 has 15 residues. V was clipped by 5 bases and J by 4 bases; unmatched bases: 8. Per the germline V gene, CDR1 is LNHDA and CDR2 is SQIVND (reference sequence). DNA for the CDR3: TGTGCCAGTAGTGCTAGAGGGACTAGTTCAGATACGCAGTATTTT. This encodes CASSARGTSSDTQYF.

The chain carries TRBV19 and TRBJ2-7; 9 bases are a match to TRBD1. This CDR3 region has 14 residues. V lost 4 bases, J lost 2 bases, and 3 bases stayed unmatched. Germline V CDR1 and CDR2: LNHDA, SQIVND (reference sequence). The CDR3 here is CASSTGTGTYEQYF. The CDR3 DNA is TGTGCCAGTAGTACCGGGACAGGGACCTACGAGCAGTACTTC.

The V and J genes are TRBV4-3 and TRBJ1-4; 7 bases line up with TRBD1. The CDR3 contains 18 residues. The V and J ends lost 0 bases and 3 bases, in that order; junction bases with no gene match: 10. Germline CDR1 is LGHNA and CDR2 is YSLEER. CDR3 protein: CASSQELARGVPNEKLFF. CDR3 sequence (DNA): TGCGCCAGCAGCCAAGAGTTGGCCAGGGGGGTGCCTAATGAAAAACTGTTTTTT.

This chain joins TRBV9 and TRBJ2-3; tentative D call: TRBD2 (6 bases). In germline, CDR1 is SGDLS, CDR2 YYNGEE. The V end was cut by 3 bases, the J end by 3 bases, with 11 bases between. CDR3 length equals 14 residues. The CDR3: CASSEEGGTDTQYF. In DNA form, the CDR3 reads TGTGCCAGCAGCGAGGAGGGAGGAACAGATACGCAGTATTTT.

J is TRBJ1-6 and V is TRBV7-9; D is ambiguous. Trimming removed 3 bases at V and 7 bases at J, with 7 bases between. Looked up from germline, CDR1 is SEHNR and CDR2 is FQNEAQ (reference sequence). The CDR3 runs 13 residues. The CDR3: CASSFEANSPLHF. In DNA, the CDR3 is TGTGCCAGCAGCTTCGAGGCGAATTCACCCCTCCACTTT.

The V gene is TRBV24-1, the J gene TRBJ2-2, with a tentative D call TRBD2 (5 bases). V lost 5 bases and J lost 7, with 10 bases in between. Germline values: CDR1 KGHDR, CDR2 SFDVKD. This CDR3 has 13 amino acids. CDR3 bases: TGTGCCACCAGTGCCCGTCGGGGCGGGGAGCTGTTTTTT. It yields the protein CATSARRGGELFF.

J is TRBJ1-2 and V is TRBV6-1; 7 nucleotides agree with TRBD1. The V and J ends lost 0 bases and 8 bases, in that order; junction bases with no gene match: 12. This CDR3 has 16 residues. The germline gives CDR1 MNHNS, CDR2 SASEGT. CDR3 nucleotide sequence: TGTGCCAGCAGTGAAGCTCTCTACAGGGGAGGTAGGGGCTACACCTTC. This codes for CASSEALYRGGRGYTF.

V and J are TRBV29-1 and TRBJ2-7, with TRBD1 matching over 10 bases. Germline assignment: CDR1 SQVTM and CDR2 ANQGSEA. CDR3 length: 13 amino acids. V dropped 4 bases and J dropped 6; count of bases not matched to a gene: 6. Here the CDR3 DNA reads TGCAGCGTTGGGGGGACAGGGGAGGGCGAGCAGTACTTC. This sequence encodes CSVGGTGEGEQYF.

The CDR3 DNA is TGTGCCAGCAGCACAACAGGGAGCTCCTACGAGCAGTACTTC. It translates to CASSTTGSSYEQYF. V gene TRBV6-5 combines with J gene TRBJ2-7, with D possibly TRBD1 on 6 matching bases. V shed 6 bases and J shed 0 bases, with 12 bases lying between them. The CDR3 contains 14 residues. From germline, CDR1 is MNHEY and CDR2 SVGAGI.

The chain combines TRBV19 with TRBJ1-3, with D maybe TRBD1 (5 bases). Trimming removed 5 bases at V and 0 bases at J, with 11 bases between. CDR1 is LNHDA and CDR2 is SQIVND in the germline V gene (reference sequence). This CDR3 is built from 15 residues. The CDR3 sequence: CASSAGPSSGNTIYF. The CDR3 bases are TGTGCCAGTAGTGCGGGACCGAGCTCTGGAAACACCATATATTTT. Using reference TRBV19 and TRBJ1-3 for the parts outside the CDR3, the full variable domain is DGGITQSPKYLFRKEGQNVTLSCEQNLNHDAMYWYRQDPGQGLRLIYYSQIVNDFQKGDIAEGYSVSREKKESFPLTVTSAQKNPTAFYLCASSAGPSSGNTIYFGEGSWLTVV.

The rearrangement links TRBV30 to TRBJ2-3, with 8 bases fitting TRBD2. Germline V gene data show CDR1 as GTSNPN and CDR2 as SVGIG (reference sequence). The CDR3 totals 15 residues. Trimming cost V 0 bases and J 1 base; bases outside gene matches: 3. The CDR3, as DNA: TGTGCCTGGAGTGTAAGAGCGGGAGGCACAGATACGCAGTATTTT. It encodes CAWSVRAGGTDTQYF.

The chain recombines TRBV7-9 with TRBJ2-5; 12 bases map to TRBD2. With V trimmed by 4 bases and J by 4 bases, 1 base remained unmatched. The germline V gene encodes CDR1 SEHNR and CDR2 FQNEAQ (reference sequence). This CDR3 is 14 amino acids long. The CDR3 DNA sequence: TGTGCCAGCAGCTCGGGACTAGCGGGAGAGACCCAGTACTTC. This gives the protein CASSSGLAGETQYF.

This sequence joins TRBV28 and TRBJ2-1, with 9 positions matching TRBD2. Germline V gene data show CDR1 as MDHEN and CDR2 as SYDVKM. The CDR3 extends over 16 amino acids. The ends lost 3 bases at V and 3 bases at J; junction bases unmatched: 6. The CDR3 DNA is TGTGCCAGCAGTTTCCCTAGTAGCGGGAGCTACAATGAGCAGTTCTTC. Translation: CASSFPSSGSYNEQFF.